Listed below are T cell receptor beta chains from one sample, sequenced in a study of CD8 T cells in Susac syndrome. TCRdb re-analysed the immunoSEQ multiplex PCR reads in MiXCR, keeping a single row per CDR3 protein. The sample includes around 150,000 distinct CDR3 sequences, 90% to 95% of them seen just once. The specimen was CD4+ T cells from PBMCs. The source is a human donor with multiple sclerosis. Each CDR3 is given with its conserved first and last residue. Fields, in order: V gene, J gene, D gene, clone size, CDR3 DNA, CDR3 protein. The D gene is left open where the match is weak. Rows give clone size only sometimes, using once, few, many, or a class for an expanded clone.

TRBV12-3/TRBV12-4	TRBJ2-7	TRBD2	once	TGTGCCAGCAGTTTATTCCTCCCGGGAGGACTACCTTACGAGCAGTACTTC	CASSLFLPGGLPYEQYF
TRBV7-2	TRBJ2-1	-	-	TGTGCCAGCAGCACTAGTGGGGTCCGAGGTGAGCAGTTCTTC	CASSTSGVRGEQFF
TRBV12-3/TRBV12-4	TRBJ1-1	-	-	TGTGCCAGCAGCCCGGGACACGGGAACACTGAAGCTTTCTTT	CASSPGHGNTEAFF
TRBV3-1	TRBJ2-1	TRBD2	-	TGTGCCAGCAGCCTCCCGGGACTAGCGTCTGATGAGCAGTTCTTC	CASSLPGLASDEQFF
TRBV9	TRBJ2-1	-	-	TGTGCCAGCAGCCGAGGGGGACCTTCCTACAATGAGCAGTTCTTC	CASSRGGPSYNEQFF
TRBV20-1	TRBJ2-1	-	-	TGCAGTGCCCGGAGACAGGAGACCTCCTACAATGAGCAGTTCTTC	CSARRQETSYNEQFF
TRBV20-1	TRBJ2-3	-	-	TGCAGTGCTAAACGAGGAGATACGCAGTATTTT	CSAKRGDTQYF
TRBV24-1	TRBJ2-7	-	-	TGTGCCACCAGTACGGACAGAGGCTACGAGCAGTACTTC	CATSTDRGYEQYF
TRBV9	TRBJ2-7	-	-	TGTGCCAGCAGCGTAGAGGTGGGCAGGGGCCTCTACGAGCAGTACTTC	CASSVEVGRGLYEQYF
TRBV12-3/TRBV12-4	TRBJ2-1	TRBD2	-	TGTGCCAGCAGTGCCCGACTAGCGGTTGACAATGAGCAGTTCTTC	CASSARLAVDNEQFF
TRBV9	TRBJ1-6	TRBD1	-	TGTGCCAGCAGCGGTAATCAGGGGGCCTCCTATAATTCACCCCTCCACTTT	CASSGNQGASYNSPLHF
TRBV30	TRBJ1-1	-	-	TGTGCCTGGAGAGTGAGGATGAACACTGAAGCTTTCTTT	CAWRVRMNTEAFF
TRBV20-1	TRBJ1-5	TRBD1	-	TGCAGTGCTAGGGTCTCGACAGGGGATCAGCCCCAGCATTTT	CSARVSTGDQPQHF
TRBV2	TRBJ2-5	-	-	TGTGCCAGCACCTGGGGTGGGAACCAAGAGACCCAGTACTTC	CASTWGGNQETQYF
TRBV15	TRBJ2-1	-	-	TGTGCCACCAGCAGAGATGCGGCGGTTCCGGGGGAGCAGTTCTTC	CATSRDAAVPGEQFF
TRBV27	TRBJ1-2	-	-	TGTGCCAGCAGTTTATCGACTGACTCAGGCGGCTACACCTTC	CASSLSTDSGGYTF
TRBV20-1	TRBJ2-7	-	-	TGCAGTGCAACATACGGGACAACCTACGAGCAGTACTTC	CSATYGTTYEQYF